These 10 T cell receptor beta chains originate from one sample sequenced in a study of Ad26.COV2.S vaccination and SARS-CoV-2 variants. Treatment defined: roughly 19 received Ad26.COV2.S at low or high dose, single or two shots; 5 received placebo; per-sample allocation not given. Day 63 following the first vaccine or placebo injection was when the samples were taken. The table came from immunoSEQ multiplex PCR; TCRdb's copy has only in-frame clones and leaves some out. This table holds roughly 350,000 clones, roughly nine tenths found once. The sequenced sample was peripheral blood, obtained in a trial of Ad26.COV2.S vaccine versus placebo. These receptors were collected from a person aged 18-65 years who received the Ad26.COV2.S COVID-19 vaccine or a placebo.

The chain carries TRBV7-8 and TRBJ2-4; D is perhaps TRBD1 (6 bases). V was pared by 1 base and J by 0 bases, with 22 bases between. CDR1 and CDR2 (germline): SGHVS, FQNEAQ. The CDR3 is made up of 20 amino acids. The CDR3 spells CASSLVVMRGSVPAKNIQYF. For the CDR3, the DNA is TGTGCCAGCAGCTTAGTCGTTATGAGGGGGTCCGTCCCAGCCAAAAACATTCAGTACTTC.

J is TRBJ2-1 and V is TRBV5-1; D is unresolved. V was cut by 2 bases and J by 6 bases, with 15 bases left in between. The CDR3 runs to 15 residues. Germline CDR1 reads SGHRS; CDR2 reads YFSETQ. The CDR3 DNA reads TGCGCCAGCAGCTTTACAATTTCGTCTCTCAATGAGCAGTTCTTC. The encoded protein is CASSFTISSLNEQFF.

This chain uses TRBV7-2 with TRBJ1-1, with a tentative D call TRBD1 (5 bases). Trimming cost V 1 base and J 6 bases, with 15 bases left between them. The CDR3 is 15 amino acids. Germline CDR1 SGHTA, CDR2 FQGNSA. The CDR3 sequence: CASSLGLVSGAEAFF. The CDR3 coding sequence is TGTGCCAGCAGCTTAGGATTGGTTTCGGGGGCTGAAGCTTTCTTT.

The chain combines TRBV2 with TRBJ1-4, with 7 bases matching TRBD1. CDR3 length: 13 amino acids. Trimming at V came to 6 bases and at J to 10 bases, leaving 8 bases not matched to a gene. The germline V gene encodes CDR1 SNHLY and CDR2 FYNNEI. The CDR3 nucleotides read TGTGCCAGCAGAGCCGGGACAGTCGGAAAACTGTTTTTT. Translated: CASRAGTVGKLFF.

This clone was detected once. V gene TRBV23-1 combines with J gene TRBJ1-2; 7 bases line up with TRBD1. TRBV23-1 is an ORF for which the function is uncertain. CDR3 length equals 16 residues. The junction had 8 bases not matched to a gene; V was cut back by 0 bases and J by 4 bases. DNA of the CDR3: TGCGCCAGCAGTCAATCGGGGAACAGGGGTAGCTATGGCTACACCTTC. It translates to CASSQSGNRGSYGYTF.

The table lists this clone with a count of one. The rearrangement links TRBV7-9 to TRBJ2-2; possibly TRBD1 for D (6 bases). Deletions cut 10 bases from V and 0 bases from J, with 15 bases between. This CDR3 is 15 amino acids long. CDR1 and CDR2 from the germline V gene are SEHNR and FQNEAQ (reference sequence). The CDR3, as DNA: TGTGCCACCGGAAGCTCAGGGGCGAACACCGGGGAGCTGTTTTTT. This encodes CATGSSGANTGELFF.

This clone was counted once. This chain connects TRBV5-6 to TRBJ2-1, with D unresolved. Looked up from germline, CDR1 is SGHDT and CDR2 is YYEEEE. This CDR3 contains 11 residues. Trimming stripped 4 bases from V and 5 bases from J, with 4 bases between. The CDR3 region has the DNA TGTGCCAGCAGCACTAACAATGAGCAGTTCTTC. Translated, it gives CASSTNNEQFF. The full variable domain, completed using reference TRBV5-6 and TRBJ2-1, is DAGVTQSPTHLIKTRGQQVTLRCSPKSGHDTVSWYQQALGQGPQFIFQYYEEEERQRGNFPDRFSGHQFPNYSSELNVNALLLGDSALYLCASSTNNEQFFGPGTRLTVL.

This clone was seen only a few times. The chain employs TRBV5-5 and TRBJ1-5, with D possibly matching TRBD1 (5 bases). Per germline, CDR1 SGHKS and CDR2 YYEKEE (reference sequence). The CDR3 has 15 amino acids. The germline V and J ends were trimmed by 4 bases and 8 bases, with 19 bases remaining between them. In DNA, the CDR3 is TGTGCCAGCAGCCCTTGGGACGGCTCCAAAGAGCCCCAGCATTTT. Translated: CASSPWDGSKEPQHF.

The chain is built from TRBV10-3 and TRBJ2-2, with D maybe TRBD1 (6 bases). Looked up from germline, CDR1 is ENHRY and CDR2 is SYGVKD. The V end was cut by 9 bases, the J end by 4 bases, with 15 bases between. The CDR3 has 14 residues. The CDR3 region is CAISMTGATGELFF. In nucleotides, the CDR3 is TGTGCCATATCCATGACAGGAGCCACCGGGGAGCTGTTTTTT.

The chain is built from TRBV5-1 and TRBJ2-5, with 7 positions matching TRBD1. The CDR3 is 13 amino acids. Trimming at V came to 7 bases and at J to 1 base, leaving 4 bases not matched to a gene. Germline CDR1 and CDR2: SGHRS and YFSETQ. CDR3 residues: CASARDSQETQYF. The CDR3 region has the DNA TGCGCCAGCGCCCGGGACAGCCAAGAGACCCAGTACTTC.